Each of the 22 T cell receptor beta chains below was sequenced from the same sample in a study of low-dose radiotherapy and immunotherapy resistance in tumors. Time point denoted: before trial treatment. First-strand cDNA relied on TRAV- and TRBV-specific primers spanning alpha and beta chains. TCRs were put through approximately 21 PCR cycles of amplification with Phusion. A constant-region primer and the V-primer adapter served as the primer pair. TCRdb reprocessed the reads via MiXCR and lists one record per CDR3 protein. The table lists 100,000 or so distinct CDR3 sequences, more than 8.5% of them singletons. This material consisted of PBMCs, taken before treatment. These TCRs come from a male donor with prostate cancer.

This clonotype was observed at least ten times. This sequence joins TRBV7-6 and TRBJ2-3, with 13 bases identical to TRBD2. CDR3 size: 16 residues. V lost 5 bases to trimming and J lost 3 bases; unmatched junction nucleotides: 5. Germline assignment: CDR1 SGHVS and CDR2 FNYEAQ. The CDR3 spells CASSHRLAGGTDTQYF. Written as DNA, the CDR3 is TGTGCCAGCAGCCACCGACTAGCGGGAGGTACAGATACGCAGTATTTT.

This clonotype was detected ten times or more. The chain has TRBV6-1 and TRBJ1-2; possibly TRBD1 for D (5 bases). The CDR3 length is 12 residues. Trimming removed 6 bases at V and 5 bases at J, with 10 bases between. Germline CDR1 reads MNHNS; CDR2 reads SASEGT. CDR3 protein: CASRQDTYGYTF. In nucleotides, the CDR3 is TGTGCCAGCAGACAGGATACTTATGGCTACACCTTC.

The table lists this clonotype with many counts. V is TRBV7-3 and J is TRBJ2-7; 10 nucleotides match TRBD2. The V gene end was trimmed by 5 bases and the J gene end by 4 bases; junction bases not matched to a gene: 8. The CDR3 covers 15 residues. Germline V gene sequence: CDR1 SGHTA, CDR2 FQGTGA. Here the CDR3 reads CASSPSEREGYEQYF. The CDR3 nucleotides are TGTGCCAGCAGCCCCTCGGAGCGGGAGGGGTACGAGCAGTACTTC.

At least ten counts were recorded for this clonotype. V usage is TRBV6-5 and J usage is TRBJ2-7; unclear D gene. V was trimmed by 2 bases and J by 6 bases, leaving 17 bases between them. This CDR3 is 15 amino acids long. The germline gives CDR1 MNHEY, CDR2 SVGAGI. CDR3 loop: CASSYGSAVDVEQYF. CDR3 nucleotide sequence: TGTGCCAGCAGTTACGGGTCGGCGGTTGACGTCGAGCAGTACTTC.

This clonotype was detected many times. The J gene is TRBJ1-5, the V gene TRBV3-1; D not certain. With 1 base removed from V and 5 bases from J, the gap between germline ends came to 12 bases. Germline V gene data show CDR1 as LGHDT and CDR2 as YNNKEL (reference sequence). The length of the CDR3 is 15 residues. CDR3 region: CASSQGQTHYQPQHF. CDR3 in DNA: TGTGCCAGCAGCCAAGGGCAGACACACTATCAGCCCCAGCATTTT.

This clonotype was detected many times. The chain carries TRBV28 and TRBJ2-1; 10 positions agree with TRBD2. This CDR3 is built from 15 residues. CDR1 is MDHEN, CDR2 SYDVKM, per germline. V was pared by 5 bases and J by 5 bases, with 6 bases of the junction left unmatched. The CDR3 protein is CASSPLAGAHNEQFF. In DNA, the CDR3 is TGTGCCAGCAGTCCTCTAGCGGGAGCTCACAATGAGCAGTTCTTC.

This clonotype was counted at least ten times. This chain links TRBV7-3 with TRBJ2-3, with TRBD2 matching 9 bases. CDR1 and CDR2 (germline): SGHTA, FQGTGA. V gave up 2 bases and J gave up 4 bases; unmatched junction bases: 4. The CDR3 is 15 amino acids. CDR3: CASSLAGGPADTQYF. CDR3 in DNA: TGTGCCAGCAGCTTAGCGGGAGGGCCCGCAGATACGCAGTATTTT.

This clonotype was observed at least ten times. J is TRBJ2-1 and V is TRBV18, with a possible D match to TRBD2 (6 bases). This CDR3 is built from 17 residues. CDR1 is KGHSH and CDR2 is LQKENI in the germline V gene. Trimming left V 0 bases short and J 0 bases short, with 12 bases between. CDR3: CASSPPFSGSSYNEQFF. The CDR3 DNA follows: TGTGCCAGCTCACCACCGTTTAGCGGAAGCTCCTACAATGAGCAGTTCTTC.

The table lists this clonotype with many counts. The V call is TRBV20-1, the J call TRBJ2-7; 10 bases align to TRBD1. The germline CDR1 and CDR2 sequences are DFQATT and SNEGSKA (reference sequence). The V and J ends lost 5 bases and 6 bases, in that order; junction bases with no gene match: 10. The CDR3 covers 14 residues. The CDR3 nucleotides are TGCAGTGCTTCCCGACAGGGGGCCTCGCCCGAGCAGTACTTC. Its translation: CSASRQGASPEQYF.

The table lists this clonotype with many counts. The V gene is TRBV10-3, the J gene TRBJ2-1, with 13 bases identical to TRBD2. V was clipped by 6 bases and J by 5 bases; unmatched bases: 4. The CDR3 runs 15 residues. Germline-derived CDR1 and CDR2 are ENHRY and SYGVKD. The DNA of the CDR3 is TGTGCCATCAGGGGGACTAGCGGGGATAACAATGAGCAGTTCTTC. Protein sequence: CAIRGTSGDNNEQFF.

This clonotype was found many times. V and J are TRBV12-5 and TRBJ2-1; D unresolved. CDR1 and CDR2 (germline): LGHNT, FRNRAP. The CDR3 covers 11 residues. The V end lost 7 bases, the J end lost 8 bases, and 9 bases lay between the germline ends. This CDR3 is CASAIRYEQFF. The CDR3 DNA follows: TGTGCTAGTGCCATAAGGTATGAGCAGTTCTTC.

This clonotype appeared many times. The V gene is TRBV3-1, the J gene TRBJ2-1; TRBD2 might be the D (6 bases). Germline CDR1 and CDR2: LGHDT and YNNKEL (reference sequence). V gave up 1 base and J gave up 7 bases, with 14 bases separating them. CDR3 length: 15 amino acids. CDR3 DNA sequence: TGTGCCAGCAGCCAAGGGGCGACTAGTCCGAATGAGCAGTTCTTC. Its translation: CASSQGATSPNEQFF.

The sample holds many counts of this clonotype. The genes are TRBV7-9 and TRBJ2-1, with a tentative D call TRBD2 (6 bases). Germline lookup yields CDR1 SEHNR and CDR2 FQNEAQ (reference sequence). V lost 5 bases, J lost 15 bases, and 17 bases lay in between. The CDR3 is 12 residues long. Here the CDR3 reads CASSHSGLRTFF. In DNA form, the CDR3 reads TGTGCCAGCAGCCATAGCGGCCTGAGGACGTTCTTC.

This clonotype was detected many times. This chain connects TRBV28 to TRBJ2-1; D perhaps matches TRBD2 (6 bases). The CDR3 has 15 residues. V was trimmed by 1 base and J by 5 bases, leaving 12 bases between them. Germline CDR1 MDHEN, CDR2 SYDVKM. CDR3 nucleotide sequence: TGTGCCAGCAGTTTATCAGGAGGGCCCCACAATGAGCAGTTCTTC. The encoded protein is CASSLSGGPHNEQFF. Variable domain in full (rest from reference TRBV28 and TRBJ2-1): DVKVTQSSRYLVKRTGEKVFLECVQDMDHENMFWYRQDPGLGLRLIYFSYDVKMKEKGDIPEGYSVSREKKERFSLILESASTNQTSMYLCASSLSGGPHNEQFFGPGTRLTVL.

This clonotype has a count of ten or more. This chain connects TRBV7-2 to TRBJ1-2; D perhaps matches TRBD1 (5 bases). V was pared by 6 bases and J by 3 bases, with 11 bases between. The germline CDR1 and CDR2 sequences are SGHTA and FQGNSA. There are 13 residues in the CDR3. CDR3 nucleotides: TGTGCCAGCAGGCCTCAGGGCCACTATGGCTACACCTTC. Amino acid sequence: CASRPQGHYGYTF.

In its sample, this clonotype was seen many times. This chain uses TRBV18 with TRBJ2-7; D gene uncertain. Trimming took 5 bases from V and 3 from J, leaving 8 bases between them. The CDR3 loop spans 12 amino acids. Germline V gene lookup returns CDR1 KGHSH and CDR2 LQKENI. Written as DNA, the CDR3 is TGTGCCAGCTCAGACGTAAACTACGAGCAGTACTTC. Its protein product is CASSDVNYEQYF.

This clonotype came up once. Since a far larger clone is one base different, this is likely a read error. The chain joins TRBV1 to TRBJ2-1; the DNA was not compared with TRBD1, the D call given in the table. TRBV1 is deemed a pseudogene. CDR3 length: 16 amino acids. CDR3 nucleotide sequence: TGTGCCAGCAGCCAAGAGGGACAGGTGGTCTACAATGAGCAGTTCTTC. Protein sequence: CASSQEGQVVYNEQFF.

The sample holds many counts of this clonotype. The rearrangement joins TRBV3-1 to TRBJ1-1; D ambiguous. Trimming removed 4 bases at V and 1 base at J, with 7 bases between. The CDR3 has 13 amino acids. The germline CDR1 and CDR2 sequences are LGHDT and YNNKEL (reference sequence). This CDR3 reads CASSPSQNTEAFF. The CDR3 DNA reads as TGTGCCAGCAGCCCGTCCCAGAACACTGAAGCTTTCTTT. The full variable domain, completed using reference TRBV3-1 and TRBJ1-1, is DTAVSQTPKYLVTQMGNDKSIKCEQNLGHDTMYWYKQDSKKFLKIMFSYNNKELIINETVPNRFSPKSPDKAHLNLHINSLELGDSAVYFCASSPSQNTEAFFGQGTRLTVV.

In this sample, this clonotype turned up many times. In DNA form, the CDR3 reads TGTGCCAGCAGCTTAGTTCCAGGGGGCTCCTACAATGAGCAGTTCTTC. Amino acid sequence: CASSLVPGGSYNEQFF. The V and J genes are TRBV7-9 and TRBJ2-1; 7 bases align to TRBD1. Germline V gene lookup returns CDR1 SEHNR and CDR2 FQNEAQ (reference sequence). V dropped 1 base and J dropped 0; count of bases not matched to a gene: 3. This CDR3 has 16 amino acids.

In its sample, this clonotype was seen many times. The chain couples TRBV28 to TRBJ1-5; D is uncertain. Per germline, CDR1 MDHEN and CDR2 SYDVKM. The CDR3 covers 13 residues. V lost 3 bases and J lost 2, with 5 bases in between. In DNA, the CDR3 is TGTGCCAGCAGTTTGGCAGGCAATCAGCCCCAGCATTTT. Translated, it gives CASSLAGNQPQHF. The whole variable domain, remainder taken from reference TRBV28 and TRBJ1-5, is DVKVTQSSRYLVKRTGEKVFLECVQDMDHENMFWYRQDPGLGLRLIYFSYDVKMKEKGDIPEGYSVSREKKERFSLILESASTNQTSMYLCASSLAGNQPQHFGDGTRLSIL.

This clonotype was counted many times. The rearrangement joins TRBV11-2 to TRBJ2-3; the D is unclear. Germline-derived CDR1 and CDR2 are SGHAT and FQNNGV. The CDR3 extends over 15 amino acids. V was clipped by 4 bases and J by 2 bases, with 13 bases between them. DNA of the CDR3: TGTGCCAGCAGCTCCCAACTCAGCGACACAGATACGCAGTATTTT. Amino acids: CASSSQLSDTDTQYF.

This clonotype was seen ten or more times. The chain employs TRBV20-1 and TRBJ2-7; 9 positions agree with TRBD2. Trimming at V came to 6 bases and at J to 3 bases, leaving 12 bases not matched to a gene. The germline gives CDR1 DFQATT, CDR2 SNEGSKA (reference sequence). The CDR3 is 15 amino acids. The CDR3 protein is CSADWTSDYGYEQYF. The DNA of the CDR3 is TGCAGTGCCGACTGGACTAGCGATTATGGCTACGAGCAGTACTTC.